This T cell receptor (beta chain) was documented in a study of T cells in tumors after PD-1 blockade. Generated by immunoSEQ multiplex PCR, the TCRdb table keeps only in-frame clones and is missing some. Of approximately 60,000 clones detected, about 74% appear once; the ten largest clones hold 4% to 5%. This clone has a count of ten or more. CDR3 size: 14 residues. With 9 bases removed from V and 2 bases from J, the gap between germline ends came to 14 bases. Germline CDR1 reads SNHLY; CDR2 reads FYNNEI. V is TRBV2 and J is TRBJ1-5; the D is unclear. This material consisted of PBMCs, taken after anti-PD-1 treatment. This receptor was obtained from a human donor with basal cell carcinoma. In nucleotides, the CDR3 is TGTGCCAGTGCCGTTGAACGGGGCAATCAGCCCCAGCATTTT. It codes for CASAVERGNQPQHF.